This is a list of T cell receptor beta chains from one sample in a study of T cells in tuberculosis. Here immunoSEQ multiplex PCR was the method, and the copy in TCRdb shows in-frame clones only, minus some. The table records tens of thousands of clones, around 85% of them present only once. Sequenced material: PBMCs, taken at tuberculosis diagnosis. The origin of the receptors is an adult with tuberculosis. The CDR3 runs from the conserved cysteine through the conserved F or W. The D gene is left open where the match is weak. Only some rows state a clone size, as once, few, many or a class for expanded clones.

TRBV19	-	TRBJ2-3	-	CASSNGGGADTQYF	TGTGCCAGTAGTAACGGTGGAGGCGCAGATACGCAGTATTTT
TRBV10-3	-	TRBJ1-5	-	CATGPGAFDTNQPQHF	TGTGCCACAGGGCCAGGCGCCTTTGATACCAATCAGCCCCAGCATTTT
TRBV19	-	TRBJ2-7	once	CASSTYPGVDGQYF	TGTGCCAGTAGTACGTACCCGGGTGTCGACGGGCAGTACTTC
TRBV10-3	TRBD1	TRBJ1-1	-	CAISTTGWGAFF	TGTGCCATCAGTACGACAGGGTGGGGAGCTTTCTTT
TRBV9	-	TRBJ1-1	-	CASSVTGLTEAFF	TGTGCCAGCAGCGTAACAGGGTTAACTGAAGCTTTCTTT
TRBV5-1	-	TRBJ2-7	-	CASSLGTGTYEQYF	TGCGCCAGCAGCTTGGGAACAGGGACCTACGAGCAGTACTTC
TRBV13	-	TRBJ1-2	-	CASSFSVYGYTF	TGTGCCAGCAGCTTCAGCGTCTATGGCTACACCTTC
TRBV29-1	-	TRBJ2-7	-	CSVVLGQHAYEQYF	TGCAGCGTTGTCCTAGGACAGCACGCCTACGAGCAGTACTTC
TRBV28	TRBD2	TRBJ2-3	-	CASSQSITSGTARDTQYF	TGTGCCAGCAGCCAGAGTATCACTAGCGGGACGGCTCGCGATACGCAGTATTTT
TRBV14	TRBD2	TRBJ2-3	-	CASDQGGRTQYF	TGTGCCAGCGATCAGGGAGGGAGAACGCAGTATTTT
TRBV9	TRBD1	TRBJ2-6	large	CASSVGDRGRSGANVLTF	TGTGCCAGCAGCGTAGGGGACAGGGGGCGTTCTGGGGCCAACGTCCTGACTTTC
TRBV6-5	TRBD1	TRBJ2-3	-	CASSLGQATDTQYF	TGTGCCAGCAGCTTGGGACAGGCCACAGATACGCAGTATTTT
TRBV5-4	-	TRBJ2-7	-	CASSSNTYEQYF	TGTGCCAGCAGCTCAAACACCTACGAGCAGTACTTC
TRBV2	-	TRBJ2-7	-	CASKLYNYEQYF	TGTGCCAGCAAACTCTATAACTACGAGCAGTACTTC
TRBV5-6	TRBD1	TRBJ2-1	-	CASSFGTDSYNEQFF	TGTGCCAGCAGCTTTGGGACAGACTCCTACAATGAGCAGTTCTTC
TRBV11-3	-	TRBJ1-3	-	CASSNGEGMISGNTIYF	TGTGCCAGCAGTAACGGCGAGGGAATGATATCCGGAAACACCATATATTTT
TRBV7-3	TRBD1	TRBJ1-4	-	CASTPGGRSGGIF	TGTGCCAGCACCCCTGGGGGACGCTCAGGGGGGATTTTT
TRBV7-8	TRBD2	TRBJ2-1	few	CASSLGREVAYNEQFF	TGTGCCAGCAGCTTAGGGCGGGAGGTCGCCTACAATGAGCAGTTCTTC
TRBV9	-	TRBJ2-3	-	CASSALNTQYF	TGTGCCAGCAGCGCACTAAATACGCAGTATTTT
TRBV29-1	TRBD1	TRBJ1-5	-	CSVEVGQGLGQPQHF	TGCAGCGTTGAAGTAGGACAGGGGTTGGGTCAGCCCCAGCATTTT
TRBV7-9	TRBD1	TRBJ2-7	-	CASSVRQGITYEQYF	TGTGCCAGCAGCGTACGACAGGGGATCACCTACGAGCAGTACTTC
TRBV6-5	-	TRBJ2-3	-	CASTHRAGTQYF	TGTGCCAGCACTCATAGGGCGGGTACGCAGTATTTT
TRBV6-6	-	TRBJ2-3	few	CASRAGAADTQYF	TGTGCCAGCCGGGCGGGGGCCGCGGATACGCAGTATTTT
TRBV6-5	TRBD1	TRBJ1-6	-	CASSPGQGVTPLHF	TGTGCCAGCAGTCCGGGACAGGGTGTTACACCCCTCCACTTT
TRBV5-6	TRBD1	TRBJ1-1	-	CASSFRGTGGTEAFF	TGTGCCAGCAGCTTTAGAGGGACAGGGGGCACTGAAGCTTTCTTT
TRBV6-5	-	TRBJ2-7	few	CASSPGQFYEQYF	TGTGCCAGCAGCCCCGGACAATTTTACGAGCAGTACTTC
TRBV11-2	TRBD2	TRBJ2-1	-	CASSLELAGVNEQFF	TGTGCCAGCAGCTTAGAACTAGCGGGAGTAAATGAGCAGTTCTTC
TRBV13	-	TRBJ2-7	-	CASSQAGAGTYEQYF	TGTGCCAGCAGCCAGGCGGGGGCAGGCACCTACGAGCAGTACTTC
TRBV28	-	TRBJ2-3	-	CASTPGGPFTDTQYF	TGTGCCAGCACACCGGGGGGCCCCTTCACAGATACGCAGTATTTT
TRBV29-1	-	TRBJ1-1	-	CSGRSTEAFF	TGCAGCGGTCGGTCCACTGAAGCTTTCTTT
TRBV5-1	-	TRBJ2-5	-	CASSLGAANQETQYF	TGCGCCAGCAGCTTGGGGGCCGCGAACCAAGAGACCCAGTACTTC
TRBV5-4	TRBD1	TRBJ2-1	-	CATGQDSYNEQFF	TGTGCCACCGGACAGGACTCCTACAATGAGCAGTTCTTC
TRBV6-1	TRBD1	TRBJ2-7	-	CASSERQGIDEQYF	TGTGCCAGCAGTGAGAGACAGGGTATTGACGAGCAGTACTTC
TRBV6-1	-	TRBJ1-1	-	CASSGTDYTEAFF	TGTGCCAGCAGTGGGACAGACTACACTGAAGCTTTCTTT
TRBV6-4	-	TRBJ2-1	-	CASSEVASSYNEQFF	TGTGCCAGCAGTGAGGTAGCGAGCTCCTACAATGAGCAGTTCTTC
TRBV9	TRBD2	TRBJ2-1	-	CASSHPRGLAGVHYNEQFF	TGTGCCAGCAGCCACCCCCGTGGACTAGCGGGGGTCCACTACAATGAGCAGTTCTTC
TRBV6-5	-	TRBJ2-7	-	CASSWAGKAYEQYF	TGTGCCAGCAGTTGGGCAGGGAAGGCCTACGAGCAGTACTTC
TRBV6-1	-	TRBJ2-7	few	CASSEDWLGIYEQYF	TGTGCCAGCAGTGAGGACTGGCTTGGGATCTACGAGCAGTACTTC
TRBV30	-	TRBJ2-7	-	CAWSVVRDYEQYF	TGTGCCTGGAGTGTAGTGCGGGACTACGAGCAGTACTTC
TRBV5-4	-	TRBJ1-2	-	CASSLGDSRGYTF	TGTGCCAGCAGCTTGGGGGACTCAAGGGGCTACACCTTC
TRBV30	-	TRBJ1-3	-	CAWSVTGSSGNTIYF	TGTGCCTGGAGTGTGACTGGGAGCTCTGGAAACACCATATATTTT
TRBV6-1	TRBD2	TRBJ2-7	-	CASSFGTSETYEQYF	TGTGCCAGCTCTTTCGGGACTAGCGAAACCTACGAGCAGTACTTC
TRBV4-1	-	TRBJ1-2	-	CASSLLQGYYGYTF	TGCGCCAGCAGCCTTTTGCAGGGTTACTATGGCTACACCTTC